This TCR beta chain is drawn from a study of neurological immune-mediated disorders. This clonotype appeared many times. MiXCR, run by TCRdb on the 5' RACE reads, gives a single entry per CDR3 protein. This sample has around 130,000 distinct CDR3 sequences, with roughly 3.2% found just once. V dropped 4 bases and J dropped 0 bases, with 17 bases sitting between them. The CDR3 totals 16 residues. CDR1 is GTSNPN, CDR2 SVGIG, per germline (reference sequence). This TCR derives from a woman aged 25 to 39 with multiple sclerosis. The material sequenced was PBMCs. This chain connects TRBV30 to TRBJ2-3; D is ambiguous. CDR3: CAWIRAEVRSTDTQYF. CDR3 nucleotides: TGTGCCTGGATCCGGGCCGAGGTTCGTAGCACAGATACGCAGTATTTT.